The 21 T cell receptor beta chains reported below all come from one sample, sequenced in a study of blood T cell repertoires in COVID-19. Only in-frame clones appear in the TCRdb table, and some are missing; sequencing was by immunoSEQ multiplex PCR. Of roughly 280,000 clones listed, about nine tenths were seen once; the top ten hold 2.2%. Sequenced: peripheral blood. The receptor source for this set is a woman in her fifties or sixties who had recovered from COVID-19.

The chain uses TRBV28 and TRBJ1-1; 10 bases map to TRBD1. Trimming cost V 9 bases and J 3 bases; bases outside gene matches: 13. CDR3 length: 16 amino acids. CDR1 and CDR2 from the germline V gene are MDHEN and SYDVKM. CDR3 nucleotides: TGTGCCAGTCGAACCCCGGGACAGGGGTCGGACACTGAAGCTTTCTTT. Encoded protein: CASRTPGQGSDTEAFF.

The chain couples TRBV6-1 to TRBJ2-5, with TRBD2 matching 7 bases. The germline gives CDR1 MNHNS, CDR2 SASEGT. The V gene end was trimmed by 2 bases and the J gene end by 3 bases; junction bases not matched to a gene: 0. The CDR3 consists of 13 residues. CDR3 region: CASSESGKETQYF. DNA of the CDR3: TGTGCCAGCAGTGAAAGCGGGAAAGAGACCCAGTACTTC.

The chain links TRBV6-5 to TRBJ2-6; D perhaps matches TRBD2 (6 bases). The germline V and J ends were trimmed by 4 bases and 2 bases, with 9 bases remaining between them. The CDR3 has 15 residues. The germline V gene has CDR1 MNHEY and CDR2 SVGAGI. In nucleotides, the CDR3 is TGTGCCAGCAGTTCCCGCGGGGCTGGGGCCAACGTCCTGACTTTC. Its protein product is CASSSRGAGANVLTF.

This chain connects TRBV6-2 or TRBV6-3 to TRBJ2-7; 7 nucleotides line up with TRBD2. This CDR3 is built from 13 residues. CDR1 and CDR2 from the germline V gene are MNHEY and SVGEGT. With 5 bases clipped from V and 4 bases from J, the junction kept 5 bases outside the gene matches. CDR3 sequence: CASSLAEMYEQYF. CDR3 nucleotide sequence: TGTGCCAGCAGTCTAGCGGAGATGTACGAGCAGTACTTC.

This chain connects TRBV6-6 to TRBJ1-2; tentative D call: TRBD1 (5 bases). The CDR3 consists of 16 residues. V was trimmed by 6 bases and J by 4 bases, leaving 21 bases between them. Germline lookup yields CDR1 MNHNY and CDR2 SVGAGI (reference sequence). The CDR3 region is CASSGGGRGTIYGYTF. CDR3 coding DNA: TGTGCCAGCAGCGGGGGAGGGAGGGGTACTATCTATGGCTACACCTTC.

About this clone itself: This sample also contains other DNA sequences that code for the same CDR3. CDR3 in DNA: TGTGCCAGCAGTCTACAGGGTGCCTATGGCTACACCTTC. As protein: CASSLQGAYGYTF. The chain links TRBV28 to TRBJ1-2; possible D gene TRBD1, 6 bases. The CDR3 is made up of 13 amino acids. Trimming removed 5 bases at V and 4 bases at J, with 11 bases between. In germline, CDR1 is MDHEN, CDR2 SYDVKM.

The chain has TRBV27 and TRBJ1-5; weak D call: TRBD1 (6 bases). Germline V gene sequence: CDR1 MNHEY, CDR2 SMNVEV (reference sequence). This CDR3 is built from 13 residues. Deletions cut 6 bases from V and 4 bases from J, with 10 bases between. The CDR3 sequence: CASRGQTNQPQHF. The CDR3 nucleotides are TGTGCCAGCAGAGGACAGACGAATCAGCCCCAGCATTTT.

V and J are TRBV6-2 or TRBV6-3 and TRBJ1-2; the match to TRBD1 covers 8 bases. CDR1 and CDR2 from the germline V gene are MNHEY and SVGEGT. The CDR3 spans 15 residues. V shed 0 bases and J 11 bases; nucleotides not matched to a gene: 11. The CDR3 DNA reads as TGTGCCAGCAGTTACTCCGGACAGGGCCTCGCCCGGTACACCTTC. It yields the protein CASSYSGQGLARYTF.

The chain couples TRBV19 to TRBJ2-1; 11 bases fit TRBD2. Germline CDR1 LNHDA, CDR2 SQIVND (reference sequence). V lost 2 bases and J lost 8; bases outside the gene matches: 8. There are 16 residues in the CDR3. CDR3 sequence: CASSIRLAGGNDEQFF. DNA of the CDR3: TGTGCCAGTAGTATAAGGCTAGCGGGAGGAAATGATGAGCAGTTCTTC.

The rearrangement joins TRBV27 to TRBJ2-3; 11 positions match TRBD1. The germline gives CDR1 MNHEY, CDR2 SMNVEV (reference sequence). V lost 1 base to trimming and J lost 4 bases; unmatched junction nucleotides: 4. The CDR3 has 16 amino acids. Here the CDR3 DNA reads TGTGCCAGCAGTTTATATGGACAGGGGGCATCAGATACGCAGTATTTT. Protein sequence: CASSLYGQGASDTQYF.

The CDR3 spells CASSLRRVDYEQYF. The CDR3 DNA reads TGTGCCAGCAGCCTCCGCCGGGTAGACTACGAGCAGTACTTC. The genes are TRBV7-2 and TRBJ2-7, with D hard to call. Germline CDR1 and CDR2: SGHTA and FQGNSA. The V end was cut by 5 bases, the J end by 3 bases, with 14 bases between. The CDR3 totals 14 residues.

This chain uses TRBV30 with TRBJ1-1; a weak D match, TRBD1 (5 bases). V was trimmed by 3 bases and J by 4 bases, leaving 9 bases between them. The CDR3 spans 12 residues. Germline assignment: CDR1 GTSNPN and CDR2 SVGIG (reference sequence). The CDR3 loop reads CAWRGQSTEAFF. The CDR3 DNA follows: TGTGCCTGGAGGGGGCAAAGCACTGAAGCTTTCTTT.

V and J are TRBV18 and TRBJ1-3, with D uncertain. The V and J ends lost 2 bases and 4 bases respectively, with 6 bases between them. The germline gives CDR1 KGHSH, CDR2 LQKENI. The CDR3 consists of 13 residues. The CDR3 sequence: CASSPVGGNTIYF. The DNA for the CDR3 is TGTGCCAGCTCACCAGTCGGGGGAAACACCATATATTTT.

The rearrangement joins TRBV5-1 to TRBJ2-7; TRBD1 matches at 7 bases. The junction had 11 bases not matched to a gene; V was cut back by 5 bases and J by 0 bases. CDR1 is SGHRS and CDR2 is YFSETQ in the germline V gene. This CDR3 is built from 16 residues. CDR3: CASSATGTASSYEQYF. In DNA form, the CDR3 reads TGCGCCAGCAGTGCCACCGGGACAGCTTCCTCCTACGAGCAGTACTTC.

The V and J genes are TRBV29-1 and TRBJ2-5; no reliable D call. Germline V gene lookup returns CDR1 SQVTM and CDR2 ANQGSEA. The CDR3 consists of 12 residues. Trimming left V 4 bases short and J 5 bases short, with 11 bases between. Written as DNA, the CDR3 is TGCAGCGTTGGTATCCCGAGGGAGACCCAGTACTTC. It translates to CSVGIPRETQYF.

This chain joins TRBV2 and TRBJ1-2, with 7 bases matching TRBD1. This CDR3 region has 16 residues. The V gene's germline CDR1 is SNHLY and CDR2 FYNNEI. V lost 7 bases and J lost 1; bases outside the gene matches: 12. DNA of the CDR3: TGTGCCAGCACCCGGTGGGAGGACAGGAGTAACTATGGCTACACCTTC. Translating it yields CASTRWEDRSNYGYTF.

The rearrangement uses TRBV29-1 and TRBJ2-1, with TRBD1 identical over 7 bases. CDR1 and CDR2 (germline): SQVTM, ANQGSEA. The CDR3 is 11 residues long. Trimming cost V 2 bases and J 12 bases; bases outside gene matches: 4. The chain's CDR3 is CSVELRTGQFF. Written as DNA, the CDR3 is TGCAGCGTTGAACTGAGGACAGGGCAGTTCTTC.

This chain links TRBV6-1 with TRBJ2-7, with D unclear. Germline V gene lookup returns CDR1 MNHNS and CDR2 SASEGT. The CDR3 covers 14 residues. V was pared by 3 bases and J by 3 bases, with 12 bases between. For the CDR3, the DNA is TGTGCCAGCAGTGATAGAAACAGAGACTACGAGCAGTACTTC. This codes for CASSDRNRDYEQYF.

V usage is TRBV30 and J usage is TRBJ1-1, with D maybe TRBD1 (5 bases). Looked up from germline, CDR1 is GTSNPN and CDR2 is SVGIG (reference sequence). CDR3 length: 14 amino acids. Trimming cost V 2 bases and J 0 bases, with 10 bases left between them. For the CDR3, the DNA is TGTGCCTGGAGTCGGCCAGGGTTGAACACTGAAGCTTTCTTT. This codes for CAWSRPGLNTEAFF.

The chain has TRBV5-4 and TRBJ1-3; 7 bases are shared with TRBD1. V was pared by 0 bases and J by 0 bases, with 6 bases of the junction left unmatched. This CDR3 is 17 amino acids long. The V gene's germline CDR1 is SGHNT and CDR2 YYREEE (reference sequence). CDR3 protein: CASSLAPDRSSGNTIYF. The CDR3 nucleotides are TGTGCCAGCAGCTTGGCCCCGGACAGGAGCTCTGGAAACACCATATATTTT.

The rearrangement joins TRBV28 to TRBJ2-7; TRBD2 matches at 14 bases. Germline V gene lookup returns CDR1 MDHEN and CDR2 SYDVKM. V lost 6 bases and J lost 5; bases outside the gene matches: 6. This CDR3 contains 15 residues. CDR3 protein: CASSPSTSGRDEQYF. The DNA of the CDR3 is TGTGCCAGCAGCCCCTCGACTAGCGGGAGGGACGAGCAGTACTTC.